A single sample gave rise to the 9 T cell receptor beta chains below, sequenced in a study of blood T cell repertoires in COVID-19. Sequencing was performed with immunoSEQ multiplex PCR; in TCRdb, only in-frame clones are kept and a portion is missing. The sample contains over 150,000 clones, around four fifths of which appear only once. Sequencing was done on a sample of peripheral blood. All receptors come from an elderly woman with acute or convalescent COVID-19.

The J gene is TRBJ2-7, the V gene TRBV6-2 or TRBV6-3; 11 bases match TRBD2. Germline CDR1 and CDR2: MNHEY and SVGEGT. The CDR3 sequence is 14 residues long. Trimming at V came to 5 bases and at J to 5 bases, leaving 5 bases not matched to a gene. The CDR3 spells CASSQTSGDDEQYF. In DNA, the CDR3 is TGTGCCAGCAGTCAGACTAGCGGGGACGACGAGCAGTACTTC.

The chain links TRBV19 to TRBJ2-2, with TRBD2 matching over 12 bases. The CDR3 length is 16 residues. Germline V lookup: CDR1 LNHDA, CDR2 SQIVND (reference sequence). The ends lost 7 bases at V and 0 bases at J; junction bases unmatched: 3. The CDR3 DNA reads TGTGCCAGTAAGACTAGCGGGGGCGCGAACACCGGGGAGCTGTTTTTT. It specifies CASKTSGGANTGELFF.

This chain uses TRBV7-2 with TRBJ2-3; the match to TRBD2 covers 10 bases. Trimming at V came to 0 bases and at J to 3 bases, leaving 3 bases not matched to a gene. This CDR3 has 16 residues. Germline V gives CDR1 SGHTA, CDR2 FQGNSA. The CDR3 DNA reads as TGTGCCAGCAGCTTAGCGCTAGCGGGGGTTACAGATACGCAGTATTTT. Protein: CASSLALAGVTDTQYF.

The V and J genes are TRBV6-5 and TRBJ1-5; D might be TRBD1 (6 bases). Germline V gene data show CDR1 as MNHEY and CDR2 as SVGAGI. V was trimmed by 7 bases and J by 2 bases, leaving 15 bases between them. CDR3 length equals 15 residues. CDR3 bases: TGTGCCAGCATCACTGGGGGGGGCCGCAATCAGCCCCAGCATTTT. Translated, it gives CASITGGGRNQPQHF.

This chain links TRBV19 with TRBJ1-2, with D perhaps matching TRBD1 (6 bases). Germline V gene sequence: CDR1 LNHDA, CDR2 SQIVND (reference sequence). Between the trimmed V and J ends, which lost 4 bases and 7 bases, there was a span of 16 bases. The CDR3 covers 14 residues. CDR3 DNA sequence: TGTGCCAGTAGTAATCTGGGGGCATCTTCTGGCTACACCTTC. This translates into CASSNLGASSGYTF.

The CDR3 is CASSIGTGNEKLFF. Here the CDR3 DNA reads TGCGCCAGCAGCATCGGGACAGGGAATGAAAAACTGTTTTTT. V and J are TRBV5-1 and TRBJ1-4, with TRBD1 identical over 9 bases. Germline trimming cut 4 bases from V and 5 bases from J; bases unmatched to any gene: 3. The CDR3 totals 14 residues. Germline V gives CDR1 SGHRS, CDR2 YFSETQ.

This chain links TRBV5-1 with TRBJ2-2, with D possibly TRBD2 on 6 matching bases. The CDR3 consists of 14 residues. Between the trimmed V and J ends, which lost 5 bases and 6 bases, there was a span of 14 bases. Germline V gene sequence: CDR1 SGHRS, CDR2 YFSETQ. CDR3 residues: CASRPGTGAGELFF. As DNA, the CDR3 is TGCGCCAGCAGACCCGGGACGGGGGCCGGGGAGCTGTTTTTT.

This clone was detected only once. The chain recombines TRBV25-1 with TRBJ1-1; 7 nucleotides match TRBD1. The CDR3 totals 14 residues. Per the germline V gene, CDR1 is MGHDK and CDR2 is SYGVNS. J was trimmed by 4 bases and V by 3 bases; bases with no gene match: 5. In nucleotides, the CDR3 is TGTGCCAGCAGTGACTCCGCAGGGGGCACTGAAGCTTTCTTT. Protein product: CASSDSAGGTEAFF.

This clone came up once. The chain has TRBV19 and TRBJ2-2, with TRBD1 matching 11 bases. The CDR3 spans 14 residues. Germline V CDR1 and CDR2: LNHDA, SQIVND (reference sequence). The J segment lost 7 bases and the V segment lost 4 bases, leaving 2 bases of the junction unmatched. The CDR3 here is CASSRTGGGGELFF. The CDR3 DNA follows: TGTGCCAGTAGTAGGACAGGGGGCGGCGGGGAGCTGTTTTTT.